This is a list of T cell receptor beta chains from one sample in a study of cytomegalovirus exposure and HLA in healthy donors. TCRdb's copy holds only in-frame clones and misses some; the assay was immunoSEQ multiplex PCR. Seen here are fewer than 200,000 clones, approximately 67% observed once, and the top ten hold around 4.5%. The sequenced sample consisted of PBMCs. The receptors shown here come from a woman between 18 and 29 years old in good health and CMV-seropositive. CDR3s include the opening cysteine and the closing phenylalanine or tryptophan. A D gene is named only where the DNA matches it firmly. Size is omitted from some rows. Given values are once, few, many or a class for expanded clones.

V gene	D gene	J gene	clone size	CDR3 protein	CDR3 DNA
TRBV7-9	TRBD2	TRBJ2-1	once	CASSLVTSGVYNEQFF	TGTGCCAGCAGCTTAGTGACTAGCGGGGTTTACAATGAGCAGTTCTTC
TRBV7-8	.	TRBJ1-5	.	CASSLVAGYSNQPQHF	TGTGCCAGCAGCTTAGTTGCAGGGTATAGCAATCAGCCCCAGCATTTT
TRBV5-1	.	TRBJ2-7	few	CASSSFFRKVSSYEQYF	TGCGCCAGCAGCTCTTTTTTCAGGAAAGTCAGCTCCTACGAGCAGTACTTC
TRBV30	.	TRBJ2-1	.	CAWSGTYGGSEQFF	TGTGCCTGGAGTGGAACATATGGCGGAAGTGAGCAGTTCTTC
TRBV27	.	TRBJ1-6	.	CASSAYRVNSPLHF	TGTGCCAGCAGTGCTTACAGGGTTAATTCACCCCTCCACTTT
TRBV7-8	TRBD2	TRBJ2-7	few	CASSLGGSRLAANEQYF	TGTGCCAGCAGCTTAGGAGGGAGTAGACTAGCGGCAAACGAGCAGTACTTC
TRBV5-1	.	TRBJ1-1	.	CASSLDEGGTEAFF	TGCGCCAGCAGCTTGGATGAGGGAGGCACTGAAGCTTTCTTT
TRBV14	.	TRBJ2-1	.	CASSQERGSYNEQFF	TGTGCCAGCAGCCAAGAGAGAGGCTCCTACAATGAGCAGTTCTTC
TRBV7-7	TRBD2	TRBJ2-7	.	CASSPIAGAYEQYF	TGTGCTAGCAGCCCAATAGCGGGAGCGTACGAGCAGTACTTC
TRBV27	TRBD1	TRBJ1-2	once	CASREVTGTGNYGYTF	TGTGCCAGCAGGGAGGTTACAGGGACAGGGAACTATGGCTACACCTTC
TRBV28	.	TRBJ1-1	.	CASSFLRGLKTEAFF	TGTGCCAGCAGTTTCTTAAGGGGTTTGAAGACTGAAGCTTTCTTT
TRBV6-4	.	TRBJ1-1	.	CARGGAFF	TGTGCCAGAGGGGGAGCTTTCTTT
TRBV2	.	TRBJ2-5	.	CASSVSGPHQTQYF	TGTGCCAGCAGTGTTTCAGGGCCCCATCAAACCCAGTACTTC
TRBV5-1	TRBD2	TRBJ2-2	.	CASSLSTSANTGELFF	TGCGCCAGCAGCTTGAGTACTAGCGCGAACACCGGGGAGCTGTTTTTT
TRBV13	.	TRBJ1-3	.	CASSLRQGWGNTIYF	TGTGCCAGCAGCTTAAGGCAGGGCTGGGGAAACACCATATATTTT
TRBV30	.	TRBJ2-7	.	CAWSGLGDYEQYF	TGTGCCTGGAGTGGCTTGGGCGACTACGAGCAGTACTTC
TRBV9	TRBD1	TRBJ2-6	.	CASSAQGATGANVLTF	TGTGCCAGCAGCGCACAGGGGGCGACTGGGGCCAACGTCCTGACTTTC
TRBV28	.	TRBJ1-5	.	CASSSPSYSNQPQHF	TGTGCCAGCAGTTCCCCCAGTTATAGCAATCAGCCCCAGCATTTT
TRBV5-1	TRBD1	TRBJ1-5	few	CASSSEGAWGQPQHF	TGCGCCAGCAGCTCAGAGGGGGCGTGGGGTCAGCCCCAGCATTTT
TRBV19	.	TRBJ1-1	few	CASSIVQGGTEAFF	TGTGCCAGTAGTATAGTCCAGGGCGGCACTGAAGCTTTCTTT
TRBV28	TRBD1	TRBJ1-4	few	CASSGPGQGDEKLFF	TGTGCCAGCAGCGGACCGGGACAGGGGGATGAAAAACTGTTTTTT
TRBV28	.	TRBJ1-5	.	CASSSSLLGRSNQPQHF	TGTGCCAGCAGTTCCTCCCTCCTGGGGCGATCCAATCAGCCCCAGCATTTT
TRBV19	TRBD1	TRBJ1-1	.	CASSTRDRWNTEAFF	TGTGCCAGTAGTACCAGGGACAGATGGAACACTGAAGCTTTCTTT
TRBV5-1	.	TRBJ1-3	.	CASKDSSGNTIYF	TGCGCCAGCAAGGACAGCTCTGGAAACACCATATATTTT
TRBV30	TRBD1	TRBJ1-2	few	CAWSARLQGGYGYTF	TGTGCCTGGAGTGCCAGGTTACAGGGGGGGTATGGCTACACCTTC
TRBV4-1	.	TRBJ1-5	.	CASSQGGIPPQHF	TGCGCCAGCAGCCAAGGAGGGATTCCGCCCCAGCATTTT
TRBV7-2	.	TRBJ2-4	.	CASSFPYDSF	TGTGCCAGCAGCTTCCCCTATGATAGCTTC
TRBV7-9	.	TRBJ2-7	.	CASSPPTGYEQYF	TGTGCCAGCAGCCCCCCGACGGGATACGAGCAGTACTTC
TRBV7-9	.	TRBJ1-2	few	CASSLESRGYTF	TGTGCCAGCAGCTTAGAGAGCCGCGGCTACACCTTC
TRBV11-2	.	TRBJ2-7	.	CASSKSRYEQYF	TGTGCCAGCAGCAAAAGCCGGTACGAGCAGTACTTC
TRBV30	TRBD2	TRBJ2-1	.	CAWRPHREKRRGAASEQFF	TGTGCCTGGAGACCACACAGGGAGAAACGGCGGGGGGCAGCTAGTGAGCAGTTCTTC
TRBV10-3	TRBD2	TRBJ2-3	.	CAISEGTTLDTQYF	TGTGCCATCAGTGAGGGGACTACCCTAGATACGCAGTATTTT
TRBV6-5	TRBD1	TRBJ1-1	.	CASITGGTEAFF	TGTGCCAGCATAACAGGGGGCACTGAAGCTTTCTTT
TRBV5-1	.	TRBJ1-1	few	CASGEGDTEAFF	TGCGCCAGTGGGGAGGGCGACACTGAAGCTTTCTTT
TRBV19	TRBD2	TRBJ2-5	.	CASSRGGGVAEETQYF	TGTGCCAGTAGTAGGGGGGGTGGGGTGGCCGAAGAGACCCAGTACTTC
TRBV28	TRBD2	TRBJ2-7	.	CASRPGLAGTYEQYF	TGTGCCAGCAGACCAGGACTAGCGGGGACCTACGAGCAGTACTTC
TRBV6-5	.	TRBJ2-5	.	CASSYSRETQYF	TGTGCCAGCAGTTACTCCAGAGAGACCCAGTACTTC
TRBV2	TRBD1	TRBJ1-1	.	CASSAVRTGSWAFF	TGTGCCAGCAGTGCCGTTAGGACAGGGAGTTGGGCTTTCTTT
TRBV6-5	TRBD1	TRBJ1-2	.	CASSYTGQAYGYTF	TGTGCCAGCAGTTACACGGGACAGGCTTATGGCTACACCTTC
TRBV19	.	TRBJ2-7	.	CASSIDRGFGEQYF	TGTGCCAGTAGTATAGATCGGGGGTTTGGCGAGCAGTACTTC
TRBV27	.	TRBJ2-6	.	CASSFQPPGSSGANVLTF	TGTGCCAGCAGTTTCCAACCGCCGGGATCTTCTGGGGCCAACGTCCTGACTTTC
TRBV6-1	.	TRBJ2-7	few	CASSEVRYEQYF	TGTGCCAGCAGTGAAGTTCGGTACGAGCAGTACTTC
TRBV27	TRBD2	TRBJ2-3	.	CASGSSGGARDTQYF	TGTGCCAGCGGGTCTAGCGGGGGGGCGAGGGATACGCAGTATTTT
TRBV5-1	.	TRBJ2-5	.	CASSLKQAQETQYF	TGCGCCAGCAGCTTGAAACAGGCTCAAGAGACCCAGTACTTC
TRBV19	.	TRBJ1-2	once	CASRDGDLGAFYGYTF	TGTGCCAGTAGGGACGGCGACTTGGGGGCCTTCTATGGCTACACCTTC
TRBV27	.	TRBJ2-7	.	CASSPVMGSDAYEQYF	TGTGCCAGCAGCCCGGTAATGGGTAGCGACGCCTACGAGCAGTACTTC